The clone carrying this TCR beta chain was recorded only once. The CDR3 loop spans 13 amino acids. Looked up from germline, CDR1 is SNHLY and CDR2 is FYNNEI. After removal of 7 bases from V and 7 bases from J, the junction contained 4 bases not matched to a gene. The sample is drawn from a study of OX40 agonist ivuxolimab in advanced cancers. Study details: Aged about 20 to 80 with a mean of approximately 60 years, they were roughly 83% male. Eligibility admitted prior anti-PD-1, anti-PD-L1 or anti-CTLA-4 therapy; roughly 40% had some.

This table comes from immunoSEQ multiplex PCR, and its TCRdb copy is limited to in-frame clones, with some not included. This sample has 65,000 to 75,000 clones, with 87% found just once. The gene calls are TRBV2 and TRBJ2-1; 10 positions match TRBD1. This receptor was taken from an adult with an advanced solid tumor such as melanoma, head and neck, liver or kidney cancer. The source material was CD4+ or CD8+ T cells sorted from blood, sampled in a trial of the OX40 agonist ivuxolimab. This chain's CDR3 is CASNGGQGNEQFF. The CDR3 DNA sequence: TGTGCCAGCAACGGGGGACAGGGGAATGAGCAGTTCTTC.